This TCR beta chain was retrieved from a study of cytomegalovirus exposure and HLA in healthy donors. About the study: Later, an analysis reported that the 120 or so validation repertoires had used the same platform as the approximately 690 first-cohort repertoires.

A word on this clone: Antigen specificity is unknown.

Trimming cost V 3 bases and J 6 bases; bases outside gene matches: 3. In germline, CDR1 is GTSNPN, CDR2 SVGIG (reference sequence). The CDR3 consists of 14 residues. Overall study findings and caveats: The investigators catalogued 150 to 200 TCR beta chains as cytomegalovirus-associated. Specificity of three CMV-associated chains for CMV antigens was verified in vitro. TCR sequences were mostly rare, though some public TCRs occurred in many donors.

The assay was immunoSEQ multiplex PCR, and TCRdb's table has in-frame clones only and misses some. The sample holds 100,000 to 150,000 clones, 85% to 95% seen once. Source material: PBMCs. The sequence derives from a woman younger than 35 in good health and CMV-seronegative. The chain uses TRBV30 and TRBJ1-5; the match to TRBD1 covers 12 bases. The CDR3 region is CAWRGQGAGQPQHF. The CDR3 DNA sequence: TGTGCCTGGAGGGGACAGGGGGCCGGTCAGCCCCAGCATTTT.